This is a list of T cell receptor beta chains from one sample in a study of beta chain features in type 1 diabetes. The protocol was immunoSEQ multiplex PCR, while the TCRdb copy is restricted to in-frame clones and leaves out a portion. Here the sample spans 600,000 to 750,000 clones, around an eighth being singletons. The material sequenced was naive CD4+ T cells from blood. Every receptor here comes from a young man with type 1 diabetes. Both conserved end residues are trimmed from each CDR3.

len,v_gene,CDR3aa
14,TRBV28,ASSFLGESPNEKLF
9,TRBV30,AWRTGFGYT
15,TRBV18,ASSPRGPEAGANVLT
12,TRBV6-6,ASSRGASYNEQF
15,TRBV29-1,SVEGTSGEGFIDTQY
11,TRBV29-1,SVGLHLADTQY
10,TRBV29-1,SVEETSYEQY
11,TRBV6-6,ASSYPTGGGYT
15,TRBV7-2,ASSFGPSNSGANVLT
12,TRBV7-3,ASFAGGDNSPLH
13,TRBV19,ASSSSSGSNQPQH
13,TRBV7-3,ASSSVAGGTDTQY
14,TRBV4-1,ASSYTSSGGRQEQF
13,TRBV5-1,ASSQGLAGTGELF
12,TRBV5-6,ASSRTGGNTEAF
11,TRBV5-6,ASSLSGIGGYT
12,TRBV19,ASSNRVRSYEQY